This T cell receptor beta chain was captured in a study of T cell responses to AZD1222 COVID-19 vaccine. Study findings and constraints: CD4 TCRs linked to vaccination spanned spike, dominating at 160-218 and 743-854. It should be noted that donors were predominantly white British and more often female, and clonal diversity was possibly underestimated.

On this clone: What it binds is unknown.

Using immunoSEQ multiplex PCR, the repertoire was profiled, and TCRdb retains in-frame clones only, with some absent. The sample lists roughly 100,000 clones, 88% occurring once. Germline-derived CDR1 and CDR2 are LGHNA and YNFKEQ. V lost 0 bases and J lost 6, with 12 bases in between. There are 15 residues in the CDR3. The TCR sequence derives from an adult in good health. The rearrangement uses TRBV4-2 and TRBJ2-1; tentative D call: TRBD1 (5 bases). Material: peripheral blood, obtained on day 0 of AZD1222 vaccination. CDR3 sequence reads: CASSQDHQGINEQFF. CDR3 in DNA: TGTGCCAGCAGCCAAGATCATCAGGGAATCAATGAGCAGTTCTTC.